Shown below are 4 T cell receptor beta chains from a single sample sequenced in a study of breast tumors, draining lymph nodes, adjacent tissues. One entry per CDR3 protein, called by TCRdb with MiXCR from the multiplex PCR reads. The table records 130,000 or so distinct CDR3 sequences, less than 25% of them present only once. The lymph nodes were axillary draining lymph nodes from breast cancer patients. Sequencing was performed on axillary lymph node tissue. These receptors all stem from a female donor with breast cancer. Some clones in this sample may be carry-over from other donors' samples.

As regards this clonotype: This may be a read error, as it is one base from a much larger clone. V usage is TRBV7-6 and J usage is TRBJ2-1; 9 bases align to TRBD2. J gave up 9 bases and V 9 bases, and 15 bases lay outside the gene matches. The CDR3 is made up of 15 amino acids. The germline V gene encodes CDR1 SGHVS and CDR2 FNYEAQ. CDR3 sequence (DNA): TGTGCCAGTAGTATCCCCCTAGCGGGACTCAGTGAGCAGTTCTTC. It specifies CASSIPLAGLSEQFF.

The V call is TRBV10-3, the J call TRBJ1-1, with TRBD1 identical over 7 bases. CDR1 and CDR2 from the germline V gene are ENHRY and SYGVKD. This CDR3 is 14 amino acids long. With 11 bases clipped from V and 6 bases from J, the junction kept 15 bases outside the gene matches. This CDR3 reads CAGRSGQSNSEAFF. CDR3 coding DNA: TGTGCCGGACGCTCGGGACAGTCTAATTCTGAAGCTTTCTTT.

This clonotype was found a few times. The chain has TRBV11-2 and TRBJ2-1; 8 bases fit TRBD2. The V segment lost 4 bases and the J segment 0 bases; nucleotides outside the gene matches: 5. Germline V lookup: CDR1 SGHAT, CDR2 FQNNGV. This CDR3 has 16 residues. CDR3 sequence reads: CASSSREGSSYNEQFF. CDR3 sequence (DNA): TGTGCCAGCAGCTCCCGGGAGGGGAGCTCCTACAATGAGCAGTTCTTC.

This clonotype has ten or more counts. V and J are TRBV7-4 and TRBJ2-5; 11 bases match TRBD2. This CDR3 has 15 residues. The ends lost 3 bases at V and 7 bases at J; junction bases unmatched: 7. Germline assignment: CDR1 SGHVT and CDR2 SQSDAQ. This chain's CDR3 is CASSFTSGGVSTQYF. As DNA, the CDR3 is TGTGCCAGCAGCTTCACTAGCGGGGGAGTTTCGACCCAGTACTTC.